Here is one T cell receptor (beta chain) with its context. This record belongs to a study of blood T cell repertoires in COVID-19. TCRdb's copy holds only in-frame clones and misses some; the assay was immunoSEQ multiplex PCR. The sample has about 180,000 clones, approximately 85% seen once; the top ten hold roughly 8.7%. Trimming pared 4 bases from V and 0 bases from J, leaving 9 bases between. There are 15 residues in the CDR3. In germline, CDR1 is SNHLY, CDR2 FYNNEI. Residents of about two dozen US areas, aged about 18 to 95 years, made up the participants. The study counted Cohort 3 donors as recovered given two negative PCRs, clearance, or symptom resolution.

This chain connects TRBV2 to TRBJ1-4; D is unresolved. The origin of this receptor is a woman aged 25-40 years who had recovered from COVID-19. The specimen sequenced was PBMCs or T cells enriched from blood (not recorded which). The CDR3 DNA is TGTGCCAGCAGTGCCAGGACTGCAACTAATGAAAAACTGTTTTTT. It specifies CASSARTATNEKLFF.